Below, 15 T cell receptor beta chains from the same sample are listed, as sequenced in a study of T cells after yellow fever vaccination. From the 5' RACE reads, TCRdb called clonotypes with MiXCR, one entry per CDR3 protein. The sample includes some 68,000 distinct CDR3 sequences, approximately 7% of them seen just once. Sequencing used CD8+ T cells sorted from PBMCs, obtained about 49 days after the first yellow fever vaccination. These receptor sequences come from a man between 18 and 35 years old who received the YFV17D yellow fever vaccine.

Many counts were recorded for this clonotype. The CDR3 sequence is CASSLLAGGPTDTQYF. CDR3 bases: TGTGCCAGCAGCTTACTAGCGGGGGGACCCACAGATACGCAGTATTTT. This sequence joins TRBV7-2 and TRBJ2-3, with TRBD2 identical over 11 bases. This CDR3 contains 16 residues. Trimming removed 2 bases from V and 2 bases from J; junction bases left unmatched: 3. Per germline, CDR1 SGHTA and CDR2 FQGNSA. The entire variable domain, with the rest obtained from reference TRBV7-2 and TRBJ2-3, is as follows: GAGVSQSPSNKVTEKGKDVELRCDPISGHTALYWYRQSLGQGLEFLIYFQGNSAPDKSGLPSDRFSAERTGGSVSTLTIQRTQQEDSAVYLCASSLLAGGPTDTQYFGPGTRLTVL.

The rearrangement joins TRBV12-3 or TRBV12-4 to TRBJ2-1, with D perhaps matching TRBD1 (6 bases). The CDR3 has 15 residues. The ends were cut back, 6 bases at V and 9 bases at J, with 21 bases in the middle. The CDR3 coding sequence is TGTGCCAGCAGGTCCCTAGGGGGTTCGAGTGGTGAGCAGTTCTTC. As protein: CASRSLGGSSGEQFF.

In its sample, this clonotype was seen many times. The V gene is TRBV2, the J gene TRBJ2-7; the D is unclear. The germline V gene encodes CDR1 SNHLY and CDR2 FYNNEI. This CDR3 has 14 residues. Trimming cost V 1 base and J 2 bases, with 9 bases left between them. In nucleotides, the CDR3 is TGTGCCAGCAGTGAAGGAGGCGGCGCCTACGAGCAGTACTTC. Amino acids: CASSEGGGAYEQYF.

In its sample, this clonotype was seen a few times. This chain links TRBV2 with TRBJ2-1; D may be TRBD1 (8 bases). The V gene lost 8 bases and the J gene lost 8 bases, with 31 bases spanning the gap. The germline gives CDR1 SNHLY, CDR2 FYNNEI. CDR3 length: 18 amino acids. The CDR3 here is CASGAGTGGLGSWDEQFF. CDR3 DNA sequence: TGTGCCAGCGGTGCCGGGACAGGTGGACTAGGATCCTGGGATGAGCAGTTCTTC.

The V and J genes are TRBV10-3 and TRBJ2-3; tentatively, D is TRBD2 (7 bases). The CDR3 runs to 17 residues. Per germline, CDR1 ENHRY and CDR2 SYGVKD. Trimming left V 0 bases short and J 4 bases short, with 17 bases between. The CDR3 spells CAISESWGGDVADTQYF. The CDR3 nucleotides are TGTGCCATCAGTGAGTCGTGGGGGGGCGACGTAGCAGATACGCAGTATTTT.

This clonotype has at least ten counts. This chain uses TRBV7-9 with TRBJ2-7; D call uncertain. The CDR3 extends over 13 amino acids. The ends were cut back, 1 base at V and 3 bases at J, with 7 bases in the middle. Germline values: CDR1 SEHNR, CDR2 FQNEAQ (reference sequence). The CDR3 DNA follows: TGTGCCAGCAGCTTAGTTGCAAACTACGAGCAGTACGTC. The encoded protein is CASSLVANYEQYV.

This clonotype was counted between two and nine times. The chain links TRBV6-5 to TRBJ1-2; D gene uncertain. Germline V lookup: CDR1 MNHEY, CDR2 SVGAGI. Between the trimmed V and J ends, which lost 7 bases and 6 bases, there was a span of 18 bases. The CDR3 covers 14 residues. The CDR3, as DNA: TGTGCCAGCACCCTATGGGCGCAGAACGATGGCTACACCTTC. Translation gives CASTLWAQNDGYTF.

This clonotype was seen a few times. This chain joins TRBV6-2 or TRBV6-3 and TRBJ2-7, with a weak D call TRBD1 (6 bases). Germline V CDR1 and CDR2: MNHEY, SVGEGT. The CDR3 sequence is 15 residues long. The V gene lost 0 bases and the J gene lost 3 bases, with 12 bases spanning the gap. CDR3 DNA: TGTGCCAGCAGTTACTCGGATGGACAGCTCTACGAGCAGTACTTC. It specifies CASSYSDGQLYEQYF.

This clonotype has at least ten counts. The rearrangement joins TRBV12-3 or TRBV12-4 to TRBJ2-5; possibly TRBD1 or TRBD2 for D (5 bases each). The V end lost 2 bases, the J end lost 5 bases, and 12 bases lay between the germline ends. This CDR3 is 14 amino acids long. CDR3: CASSLSPGSETQYF. The DNA for the CDR3 is TGTGCCAGCAGTTTAAGTCCAGGGAGCGAGACCCAGTACTTC.

V usage is TRBV7-6 and J usage is TRBJ2-7; 8 nucleotides match TRBD1. This CDR3 region has 15 residues. Germline CDR1 and CDR2: SGHVS and FNYEAQ. After removal of 1 base from V and 3 bases from J, the junction contained 5 bases not matched to a gene. The CDR3 nucleotides read TGTGCCAGCAGCTTAGGACAGGGGATTTTCTACGAGCAGTACGTC. It yields the protein CASSLGQGIFYEQYV.

This clonotype was found a few times. The V and J genes are TRBV25-1 and TRBJ2-3; 9 bases map to TRBD2. V was pared by 2 bases and J by 2 bases, with 2 bases of the junction left unmatched. Germline V gives CDR1 MGHDK, CDR2 SYGVNS. CDR3 length: 15 residues. The CDR3 DNA is TGTGCCAGCAGTGAAGTAGCGGGGGTCACAGATACGCAGTATTTT. It is translated as CASSEVAGVTDTQYF.

This clonotype occurred many times. The CDR3 nucleotides read TGTGCCAGCAGCTACTCGGATACGCAGTATTTT. Translated, it gives CASSYSDTQYF. This chain joins TRBV12-3 or TRBV12-4 and TRBJ2-3, with unresolved D. CDR3 size: 11 residues. Trimming cost V 6 bases and J 6 bases, with 7 bases left between them.

This clonotype occurred many times. The chain is built from TRBV7-8 and TRBJ2-3; weak D call: TRBD1 (6 bases). The V end lost 5 bases, the J end lost 3 bases, and 12 bases lay between the germline ends. The CDR3 is made up of 14 amino acids. The germline V gene has CDR1 SGHVS and CDR2 FQNEAQ. The CDR3 region is CASSQSTGTDTQYF. For the CDR3, the DNA is TGTGCCAGCAGCCAGAGTACAGGGACAGATACGCAGTATTTT.

This clonotype was counted ten times or more. V gene TRBV15 combines with J gene TRBJ2-5; perhaps TRBD2 as D (6 bases). The CDR3 has 15 amino acids. V shed 1 base and J shed 4 bases, with 13 bases lying between them. Germline values: CDR1 LNHNV, CDR2 YYDKDF (reference sequence). CDR3 protein: CATSRARVGGETQYF. CDR3 DNA sequence: TGTGCCACCAGCAGAGCCCGGGTCGGGGGAGAGACCCAGTACTTC.

This clonotype was seen ten or more times. The V and J genes are TRBV20-1 and TRBJ2-7; weak D call: TRBD1 (5 bases). Germline V lookup: CDR1 DFQATT, CDR2 SNEGSKA (reference sequence). Deletions cut 5 bases from V and 6 bases from J, with 17 bases between. This CDR3 spans 13 amino acids. In DNA, the CDR3 is TGCAGTGCTGGCCTCAAGGGGTGGCGCGAGCAGTACTTC. Protein sequence: CSAGLKGWREQYF.